The T cell receptor (beta chain) under discussion was sequenced for a study of T cell changes during pregnancy in multiple sclerosis. The junction had 3 bases not matched to a gene; V was cut back by 0 bases and J by 4 bases. CDR1 is LNHNV and CDR2 is YYDKDF in the germline V gene (reference sequence). CDR3 length: 15 amino acids. TCRdb's copy holds only in-frame clones and misses some; the assay was immunoSEQ multiplex PCR. The sample gives some 60,000 clones, roughly 91% of which show up once; 1% to 1.5% is in the top ten. Sequencing used peripheral blood, obtained in the second trimester of pregnancy. This rearrangement joins TRBV15 to TRBJ1-3; 7 bases line up with TRBD1. This receptor was identified in a female donor with multiple sclerosis, enrolled in a pregnancy study. The CDR3 reads CATSREGRGGNTIYF. Here the CDR3 DNA reads TGTGCCACCAGCAGAGAAGGCAGGGGGGGAAACACCATATATTTT.